This T cell receptor (beta chain) was retrieved from a study of vaccination and CD4 T cells after COVID-19. Germline V gene lookup returns CDR1 SGHAT and CDR2 FQNNGV. The CDR3 is made up of 15 amino acids. V shed 5 bases and J shed 3 bases, with 17 bases lying between them. The treatment is: approximately nine-day PBMC culture with coronavirus spike peptide pools or control peptides (ViraFEST assay). Details on this clonotype: The antigen is undetermined.

The study sequenced cultured CD4+ T cell DNA using the Oncomine TCR Beta short-read assay. Via MiXCR, TCRdb re-called the PCR reads, giving one row per CDR3 protein. This sample has roughly 20,000 distinct CDR3 sequences; around 50% occur once, and the top ten carry over 5%. This chain connects TRBV11-2 to TRBJ2-7; D possibly corresponds to TRBD1 (6 bases). The receptor's source is a human donor who had recovered from COVID-19. Sequences were obtained from CD4+ T cells from blood, cultured in vitro. CDR3 nucleotide sequence: TGTGCCAGCAGCATAGGGGACATCGCCCTCTACGAGCAGTACTTC. Translation gives CASSIGDIALYEQYF.